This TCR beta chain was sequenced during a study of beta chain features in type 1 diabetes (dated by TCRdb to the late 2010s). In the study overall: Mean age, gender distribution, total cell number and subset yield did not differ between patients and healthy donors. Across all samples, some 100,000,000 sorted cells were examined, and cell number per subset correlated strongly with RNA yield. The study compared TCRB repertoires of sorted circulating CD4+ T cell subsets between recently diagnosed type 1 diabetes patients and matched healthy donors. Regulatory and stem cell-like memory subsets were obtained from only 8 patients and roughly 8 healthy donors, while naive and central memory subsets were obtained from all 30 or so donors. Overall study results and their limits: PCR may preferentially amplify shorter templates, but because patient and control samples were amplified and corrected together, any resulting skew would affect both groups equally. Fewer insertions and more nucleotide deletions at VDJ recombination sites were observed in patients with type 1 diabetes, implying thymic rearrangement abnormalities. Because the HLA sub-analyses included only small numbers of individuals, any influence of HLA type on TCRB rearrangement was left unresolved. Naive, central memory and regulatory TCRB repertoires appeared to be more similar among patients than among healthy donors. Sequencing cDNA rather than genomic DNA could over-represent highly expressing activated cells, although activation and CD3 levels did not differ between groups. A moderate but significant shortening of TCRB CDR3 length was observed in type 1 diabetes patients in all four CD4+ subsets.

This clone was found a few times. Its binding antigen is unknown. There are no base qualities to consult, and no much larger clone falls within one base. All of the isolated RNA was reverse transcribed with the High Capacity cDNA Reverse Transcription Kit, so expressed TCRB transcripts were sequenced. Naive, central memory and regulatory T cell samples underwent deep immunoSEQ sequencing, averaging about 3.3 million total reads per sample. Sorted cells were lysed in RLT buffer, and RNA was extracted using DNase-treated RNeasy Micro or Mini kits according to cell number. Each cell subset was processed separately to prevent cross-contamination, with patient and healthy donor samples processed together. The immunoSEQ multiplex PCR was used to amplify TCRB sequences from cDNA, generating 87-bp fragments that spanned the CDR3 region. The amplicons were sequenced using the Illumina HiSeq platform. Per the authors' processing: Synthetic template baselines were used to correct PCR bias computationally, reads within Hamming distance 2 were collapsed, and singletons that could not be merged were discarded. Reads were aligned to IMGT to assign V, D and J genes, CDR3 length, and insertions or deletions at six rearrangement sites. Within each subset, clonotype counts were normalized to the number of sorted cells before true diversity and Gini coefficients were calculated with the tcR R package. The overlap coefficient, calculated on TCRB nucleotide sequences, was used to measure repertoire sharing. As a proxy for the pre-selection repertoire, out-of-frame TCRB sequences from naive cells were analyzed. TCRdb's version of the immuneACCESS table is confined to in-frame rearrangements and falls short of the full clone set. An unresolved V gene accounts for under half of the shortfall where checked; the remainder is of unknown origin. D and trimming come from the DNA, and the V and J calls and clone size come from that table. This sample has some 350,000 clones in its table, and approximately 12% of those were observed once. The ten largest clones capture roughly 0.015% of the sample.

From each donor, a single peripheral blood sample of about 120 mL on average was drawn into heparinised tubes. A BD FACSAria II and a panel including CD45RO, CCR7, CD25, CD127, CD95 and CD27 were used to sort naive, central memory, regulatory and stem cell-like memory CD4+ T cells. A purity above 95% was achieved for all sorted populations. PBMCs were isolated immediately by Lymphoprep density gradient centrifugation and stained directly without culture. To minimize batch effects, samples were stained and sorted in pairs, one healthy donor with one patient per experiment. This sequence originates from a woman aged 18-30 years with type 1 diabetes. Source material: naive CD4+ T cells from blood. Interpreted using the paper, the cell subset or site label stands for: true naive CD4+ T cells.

This receptor carries the CDR3 CASKDRESTEAFF. The bases are TGTGCCAGCAAAGACAGGGAGAGTACTGAAGCTTTCTTT. The V and J segments used are TRBV6-5 and TRBJ1-1, and 7 junction bases match TRBD1. Its CDR3 holds 13 amino acids, cysteine through phenylalanine. The kept DNA is CDR3 alone, 39 bases in frame from the first base. The germline V gene specifies MNHEY as CDR1 and SVGAGI as CDR2. Compared with germline, V lacks 7 bases and J lacks 5 bases; bases without a gene match: 7.